This T cell receptor (beta chain) was recorded in a study of cytomegalovirus exposure and HLA in healthy donors. CDR1 is MDHEN and CDR2 is SYDVKM in the germline V gene. The CDR3 totals 13 residues. Losses at the gene ends were 5 bases for V and 4 bases for J; bases not matched to a gene: 2. A multiplex PCR was run with 60 Vbeta primers and 13 Jbeta primers. Here immunoSEQ multiplex PCR was the method, and the copy in TCRdb shows in-frame clones only, minus some. The sample records about 110,000 clones, around three quarters being singletons. The rearrangement links TRBV28 to TRBJ2-5; 9 nucleotides agree with TRBD2. Sequencing used PBMCs. This TCR was sampled from a woman aged 30 to 39 in good health and CMV-seronegative. CDR3 sequence reads: CASSPGLAETQYF. DNA for the CDR3: TGTGCCAGCAGTCCGGGACTAGCAGAGACCCAGTACTTC.